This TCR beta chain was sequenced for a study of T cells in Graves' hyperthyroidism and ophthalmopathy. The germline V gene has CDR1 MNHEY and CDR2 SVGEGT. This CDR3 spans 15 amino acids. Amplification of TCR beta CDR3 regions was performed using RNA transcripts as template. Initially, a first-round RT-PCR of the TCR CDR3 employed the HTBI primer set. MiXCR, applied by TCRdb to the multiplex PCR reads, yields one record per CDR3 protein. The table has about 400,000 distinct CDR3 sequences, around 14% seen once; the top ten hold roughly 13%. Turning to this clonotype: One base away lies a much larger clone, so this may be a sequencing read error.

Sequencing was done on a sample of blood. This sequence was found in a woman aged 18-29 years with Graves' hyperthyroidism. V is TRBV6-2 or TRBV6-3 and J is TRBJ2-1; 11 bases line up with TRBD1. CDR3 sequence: CVSAWTGGIYNEQFF. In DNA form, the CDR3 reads TGTGTCAGCGCCTGGACAGGGGGCATCTACAATGAGCAGTTCTTC.